The sample holds many counts of the clone carrying this T cell receptor (beta chain). As yet, its antigen is unknown. These data are taken from a study of Graves' ophthalmopathy and Graves' hyperthyroidism. The wider study: If no ophthalmopathy appeared within 18 months of follow-up, hyperthyroidism was termed stable. Findings and limits, study-wide: Forecasting of ophthalmopathy progression by the model achieved approximately 70% sensitivity and roughly 78% specificity. Sensitivity reached just under 90% and specificity approximately 81% for a 13-signature model separating ophthalmopathy from stable hyperthyroidism. Most expanded clonotypes from thyroid (those above 0.001 frequency) were also found in blood.

The study amplified TCR beta CDR3 regions using RNA transcripts. First-round RT-PCR relied on HTBI primers, and a second-round multiplex PCR came next. TCRdb re-derived calls from the multiplex PCR reads in MiXCR, one entry per CDR3 protein. The table has approximately 540,000 distinct CDR3 sequences, approximately 35% seen once; the top ten hold over 3.5%. V lost 6 bases, J lost 7 bases, and 16 bases lay in between. The germline CDR1 and CDR2 sequences are LNHDA and SQIVND (reference sequence). The CDR3 extends over 13 amino acids. This receptor was taken from an adult man with Graves' hyperthyroidism. Material for sequencing was peripheral blood or thyroid tissue (not recorded which). V and J are TRBV19 and TRBJ2-7, with a weak D call TRBD1 (5 bases). CDR3 bases: TGTGCCAGTAGGGATGCAGGGCTGAGGGAGCAGTACTTC. This codes for CASRDAGLREQYF.